Described below is a single T cell receptor (beta chain) sequence and its context. This clonotype was counted only a few times. What antigen it recognizes has not been identified. No clone much larger than this one lies a single base away; base qualities are absent. This entry belongs to a study (dated by TCRdb to the mid-2010s). Library construction relied on RT-PCR. The sequencer listed for this sample is Illumina MiSeq. Through fastp at Q25 and MiXCR, TCRdb rebuilt clones from the public reads, retaining in-frame beta chains. Identical CDR3 protein sequences are pooled into one entry, listed with their most common genes and DNA. The sample records about 680,000 distinct CDR3 sequences, over 12% of which are singletons. The top ten constitute 3.6% of the sample. Via the germline V gene, CDR1 is SQVTM and CDR2 ANQGSEA. A distance of 11 bases separates the germline ends of V and J, which lose 7 bases and 2 bases respectively. Inclusive of the bounding cysteine and phenylalanine, the CDR3 is 13 residues long. The retained sequence is limited to the CDR3, 39 bases, with the frame set at the first base.

Rearrangement joined TRBV29-1 to TRBJ2-2, with a weak D call of TRBD2 (5 bases match). The clonotype originates from a female donor in good health, serving as a healthy control. Sequences were obtained from memory CD4+ T cells from blood. The bases read TGCAGCGCTGGAGGTCGTAACACCGGGGAGCTGTTTTTT. This gives the protein CSAGGRNTGELFF.